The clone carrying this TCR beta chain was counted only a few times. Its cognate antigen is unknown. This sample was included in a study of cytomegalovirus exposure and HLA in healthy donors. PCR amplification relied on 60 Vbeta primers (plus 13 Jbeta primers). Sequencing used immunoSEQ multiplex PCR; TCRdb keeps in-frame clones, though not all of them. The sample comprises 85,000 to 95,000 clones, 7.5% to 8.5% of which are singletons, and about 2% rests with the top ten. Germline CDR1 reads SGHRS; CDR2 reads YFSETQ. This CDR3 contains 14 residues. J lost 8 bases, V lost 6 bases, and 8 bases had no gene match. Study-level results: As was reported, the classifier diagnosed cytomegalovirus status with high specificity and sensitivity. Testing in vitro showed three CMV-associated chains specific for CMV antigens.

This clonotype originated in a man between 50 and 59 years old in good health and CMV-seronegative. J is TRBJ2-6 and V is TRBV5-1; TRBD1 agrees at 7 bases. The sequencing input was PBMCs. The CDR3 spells CASTQGVGTNVLTF. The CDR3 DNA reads TGCGCCAGCACCCAGGGGGTCGGGACCAACGTCCTGACTTTC.